The TCR beta chain under discussion was sequenced for a study of identifying expanded T cells in peripheral blood. During the collection period, no donor immune events like infections were recorded. Broader study findings: Differentially abundant clones: around 1.1 between replicates, around 17 at approximately two weeks, 19 to 20 at four.

Profiled with immunoSEQ multiplex PCR; TCRdb holds only in-frame clones, not every one. The sample gives some 96,000 clones, approximately 88% of which show up once; roughly 6% is in the top ten. On this clone: Its antigen is currently unknown.

This CDR3 has 14 amino acids. The germline V gene has CDR1 GTSNPN and CDR2 SVGIG (reference sequence). Trimming pared 0 bases from V and 1 base from J, leaving 10 bases between. The material sequenced was blood. The sequence was collected from a person aged 18 to 70 in good health. This chain joins TRBV30 and TRBJ2-7, with D perhaps matching TRBD1 (5 bases). CDR3 amino acids: CAWSVWQGSYEQYF. The CDR3 region has the DNA TGTGCCTGGAGTGTATGGCAGGGTTCCTACGAGCAGTACTTC.